A selection of T cell receptor beta chains follows, all from one sample in a study of PD-1 and CTLA-4 blockade in melanoma. This table comes from immunoSEQ multiplex PCR, and its TCRdb copy is limited to in-frame clones, with some not included. The sample consists of tens of thousands of clones, less than 95% of them appearing once. The sample consisted of CD8+ T cells from peripheral blood, taken from a patient given anti-PD-1 treatment. These receptors originate from a human donor with melanoma. The CDR3 runs from the conserved cysteine through the conserved F or W. D genes are given only for firm matches. Clone size is stated in some rows and not others, as once, few, many or a class when expanded.

CDR3nt: TGTGCCAGCAGTTTAACAGGGGGCGAGCAGTACTTC
CDR3aa: CASSLTGGEQYF
j_gene: TRBJ2-7
abundance: once
v_gene: TRBV6-5
d_gene: TRBD1

CDR3nt: TGTGCCAGCAGCTTGGGTACGCCTGGAAACACCATATATTTT
CDR3aa: CASSLGTPGNTIYF
j_gene: TRBJ1-3
abundance: .
v_gene: TRBV5-4
d_gene: .

CDR3nt: TGTGCCAGCAGTTTAGGGCGAAACACTGAAGCTTTCTTT
CDR3aa: CASSLGRNTEAFF
j_gene: TRBJ1-1
abundance: .
v_gene: TRBV27
d_gene: .

CDR3nt: TGCGCCAGCAGCTTGGGGACTAGCGGGGGCCGTAGCACAGATACGCAGTATTTT
CDR3aa: CASSLGTSGGRSTDTQYF
j_gene: TRBJ2-3
abundance: .
v_gene: TRBV5-1
d_gene: TRBD2

CDR3nt: TGTGCCAGCAGCTCCCAGGGCCGTGGGCTAGCGGGATTGAATGAGCAGTTCTTC
CDR3aa: CASSSQGRGLAGLNEQFF
j_gene: TRBJ2-1
abundance: .
v_gene: TRBV9
d_gene: TRBD2

CDR3nt: TGTGCCAGCAGCTTTAGGACGACGGGCCATGAGCAGTTCTTC
CDR3aa: CASSFRTTGHEQFF
j_gene: TRBJ2-1
abundance: .
v_gene: TRBV7-9
d_gene: .

CDR3nt: TGTGCCTGGAGTGAGGGGCGCACAGATACGCAGTATTTT
CDR3aa: CAWSEGRTDTQYF
j_gene: TRBJ2-3
abundance: .
v_gene: TRBV30
d_gene: .

CDR3nt: TGTGCCAGCAGCTTAAGCGTAGGAGCGGGGGGGCCAGGTGAGCAGTTCTTC
CDR3aa: CASSLSVGAGGPGEQFF
j_gene: TRBJ2-1
abundance: .
v_gene: TRBV7-2
d_gene: TRBD2

CDR3nt: TGTGCCAGCAGCTTGTATACCACCGGGGAGCTGTTTTTT
CDR3aa: CASSLYTTGELFF
j_gene: TRBJ2-2
abundance: .
v_gene: TRBV5-4
d_gene: .

CDR3nt: TGCGCCAGCAGCTTGGGAGATGAGCGGGAGGGTTACAATGAGCAGTTCTTC
CDR3aa: CASSLGDEREGYNEQFF
j_gene: TRBJ2-1
abundance: .
v_gene: TRBV5-1
d_gene: TRBD2

CDR3nt: TGTGCCAGCAGCTTGTGGGGGGACACTGAAGCTTTCTTT
CDR3aa: CASSLWGDTEAFF
j_gene: TRBJ1-1
abundance: .
v_gene: TRBV5-4
d_gene: .

CDR3nt: TGTGCCAGCGGTGGGGGGGAGACCTATGGCTACACCTTC
CDR3aa: CASGGGETYGYTF
j_gene: TRBJ1-2
abundance: .
v_gene: TRBV9
d_gene: .

CDR3nt: TGTGCCAGCAGGCCATGGACAGGGGACAATCAGCCCCAGCATTTT
CDR3aa: CASRPWTGDNQPQHF
j_gene: TRBJ1-5
abundance: once
v_gene: TRBV27
d_gene: TRBD1

CDR3nt: TGTGCCAGCAGTTTGACAGGGGGCCCCTACGAGCAGTACTTC
CDR3aa: CASSLTGGPYEQYF
j_gene: TRBJ2-7
abundance: .
v_gene: TRBV28
d_gene: TRBD1

CDR3nt: TGTGCCAGCAGTTTAATCTTGGGCTCCGGGGGTTACGAGCAGTACTTC
CDR3aa: CASSLILGSGGYEQYF
j_gene: TRBJ2-7
abundance: .
v_gene: TRBV28
d_gene: .

CDR3nt: TGTGCCAGCAGCTTAGATCCCGACAACTACGAGCAGTACTTC
CDR3aa: CASSLDPDNYEQYF
j_gene: TRBJ2-7
abundance: .
v_gene: TRBV11-2
d_gene: .

CDR3nt: TGTGCCAGCAGCGCATCCATGGGGCCCCAGCATTTT
CDR3aa: CASSASMGPQHF
j_gene: TRBJ1-5
abundance: .
v_gene: TRBV28
d_gene: .

CDR3nt: TGTGCCACCAGCAGAGGGGCCTACAATGAGCAGTTCTTC
CDR3aa: CATSRGAYNEQFF
j_gene: TRBJ2-1
abundance: .
v_gene: TRBV15
d_gene: .

CDR3nt: TGTGCCAGCAGCTCACGGGGTGATCAGCCCCAGCATTTT
CDR3aa: CASSSRGDQPQHF
j_gene: TRBJ1-5
abundance: .
v_gene: TRBV7-9
d_gene: .

CDR3nt: TGTGCCAGCAGTGAAGATGGTGGGGCTGATTCACCCCTCCACTTT
CDR3aa: CASSEDGGADSPLHF
j_gene: TRBJ1-6
abundance: .
v_gene: TRBV6-1
d_gene: .

CDR3nt: TGTGCCAGCAGTCACCCCGGGACAGGGACGATCGATGGCTACACCTTC
CDR3aa: CASSHPGTGTIDGYTF
j_gene: TRBJ1-2
abundance: .
v_gene: TRBV6-6
d_gene: TRBD1

CDR3nt: TGTGCCAGCAGCTTAACCCAAGGAGGCGGGGCTGAGACCCAGTACTTC
CDR3aa: CASSLTQGGGAETQYF
j_gene: TRBJ2-5
abundance: few
v_gene: TRBV7-9
d_gene: .

CDR3nt: TGTGCCAGCGGGTCGGGGTACGAGCAGTACTTC
CDR3aa: CASGSGYEQYF
j_gene: TRBJ2-7
abundance: .
v_gene: TRBV6-6
d_gene: .

CDR3nt: TGTGCCAGCAGCGCAAACCCGGACAGTGACTATGGCTACACCTTC
CDR3aa: CASSANPDSDYGYTF
j_gene: TRBJ1-2
abundance: .
v_gene: TRBV9
d_gene: .

CDR3nt: TGTGCCAGCGGGGACAGTGACAGTCAGCCCCAGCATTTT
CDR3aa: CASGDSDSQPQHF
j_gene: TRBJ1-5
abundance: once
v_gene: TRBV6-5
d_gene: TRBD1

CDR3nt: TGTGCCAGCAGTGACCACGGGGAGCTGTTTTTT
CDR3aa: CASSDHGELFF
j_gene: TRBJ2-2
abundance: .
v_gene: TRBV6-1
d_gene: .

CDR3nt: TGCAGCGTTGGTAGGGCTGAAGCTTTCTTT
CDR3aa: CSVGRAEAFF
j_gene: TRBJ1-1
abundance: .
v_gene: TRBV29-1
d_gene: .

CDR3nt: TGTGCCAGCAGCATTGGACAGTGGGGGACCCAGTACTTC
CDR3aa: CASSIGQWGTQYF
j_gene: TRBJ2-5
abundance: .
v_gene: TRBV7-3
d_gene: .

CDR3nt: TGTGCCAGTAGCCTCGGACAGGGATATGGCTACACCTTC
CDR3aa: CASSLGQGYGYTF
j_gene: TRBJ1-2
abundance: once
v_gene: TRBV19
d_gene: TRBD1

CDR3nt: TGTGCCAGCAGCTTAGACATCCACACCGGGGAGCTGTTTTTT
CDR3aa: CASSLDIHTGELFF
j_gene: TRBJ2-2
abundance: few
v_gene: TRBV7-9
d_gene: .

CDR3nt: TGCGCCAGCAGCCAGGATTGGGCGTGGACAGGCCTTGGCTACACCTTC
CDR3aa: CASSQDWAWTGLGYTF
j_gene: TRBJ1-2
abundance: large
v_gene: TRBV4-1
d_gene: TRBD1

CDR3nt: TGTGCCAGCAGTGGCGCGGGCGCTGGGTATGGCTACACCTTC
CDR3aa: CASSGAGAGYGYTF
j_gene: TRBJ1-2
abundance: once
v_gene: TRBV2
d_gene: .

CDR3nt: TGTGCCAGCAGCCGCGGGACTAGCGGGAGTTTACTCACAGATACGCAGTATTTT
CDR3aa: CASSRGTSGSLLTDTQYF
j_gene: TRBJ2-3
abundance: once
v_gene: TRBV3-1/TRBV3-2
d_gene: TRBD2

CDR3nt: TGTGCCAGCAGCTCCACGAGCGACAGGGGGCAAGGCACCGGGGAGCTGTTTTTT
CDR3aa: CASSSTSDRGQGTGELFF
j_gene: TRBJ2-2
abundance: .
v_gene: TRBV5-6
d_gene: TRBD1

CDR3nt: TGTGCCAGCAGCTCGCAGGGGCCCCTTAATGAAAAACTGTTTTTT
CDR3aa: CASSSQGPLNEKLFF
j_gene: TRBJ1-4
abundance: .
v_gene: TRBV11-2
d_gene: .

CDR3nt: TGTGCCTGGAGTCGGCGGGAGTTATCCTACGAGCAGTACTTC
CDR3aa: CAWSRRELSYEQYF
j_gene: TRBJ2-7
abundance: few
v_gene: TRBV30
d_gene: TRBD2

CDR3nt: TGCGCCAGCTTCGACGGGGGAGTCTCCTACAATGAGCAGTTCTTC
CDR3aa: CASFDGGVSYNEQFF
j_gene: TRBJ2-1
abundance: .
v_gene: TRBV5-1
d_gene: .

CDR3nt: TGTGCCAGCAGCAAGGGGACAGGGTCGGCAAATGAGCAGTTCTTC
CDR3aa: CASSKGTGSANEQFF
j_gene: TRBJ2-1
abundance: .
v_gene: TRBV3-1/TRBV3-2
d_gene: TRBD1

CDR3nt: TGTGCCAGCAGTCTCTTCGCCAGGGGGCGATCTTCTTACGAGCAGTACTTC
CDR3aa: CASSLFARGRSSYEQYF
j_gene: TRBJ2-7
abundance: once
v_gene: TRBV28
d_gene: TRBD1

CDR3nt: TGCGCCAGCAGCCACCTCGGGATGGGGGACGAGCAGTACTTC
CDR3aa: CASSHLGMGDEQYF
j_gene: TRBJ2-7
abundance: few
v_gene: TRBV4-1
d_gene: .

CDR3nt: TGCACTACTCGAGGCGGGGGTGAAGCTTTCTTT
CDR3aa: CTTRGGGEAFF
j_gene: TRBJ1-1
abundance: .
v_gene: TRBV29-1
d_gene: .

CDR3nt: TGTGCCAGCAGTTTGACCGGGACAGGGCGACCCACCATATATTTT
CDR3aa: CASSLTGTGRPTIYF
j_gene: TRBJ1-3
abundance: .
v_gene: TRBV27
d_gene: TRBD1

CDR3nt: TGTGCCTCCTCCGGGAAGGTAATCGGGGAGCTGTTTTTT
CDR3aa: CASSGKVIGELFF
j_gene: TRBJ2-2
abundance: once
v_gene: TRBV30
d_gene: .